This TCR beta chain is drawn from a study of cytomegalovirus exposure and HLA in healthy donors. Study observations and caveats: Rarity held for most TCR sequences, but there were some public TCRs that occurred in many donors. In a later analysis, V- and J-gene trimming of beta chains associated with a DCLRE1C missense variant, replicated independently.

A note on this clone: Its antigen is as yet unknown.

CDR1 and CDR2 (germline): SGHNT, YENEEA. The CDR3 totals 16 residues. The germline V and J ends were trimmed by 1 base and 0 bases, with 9 bases remaining between them. The study ran its PCR with 60 Vbeta and 13 Jbeta primers. Some clones are missing from TCRdb's copy, which holds only in-frame ones; the method was immunoSEQ multiplex PCR. Found here are around 120,000 clones, about 16% of them singletons; the top ten hold 1.5% to 2%. The material sequenced was PBMCs. This receptor was identified in a woman younger than 30 in good health and CMV-seronegative. The V gene is TRBV11-3, the J gene TRBJ2-2; no clear D. CDR3 amino acids: CASSLVGLSNTGELFF. The DNA for the CDR3 is TGTGCCAGCAGCTTAGTCGGTTTGTCGAACACCGGGGAGCTGTTTTTT.